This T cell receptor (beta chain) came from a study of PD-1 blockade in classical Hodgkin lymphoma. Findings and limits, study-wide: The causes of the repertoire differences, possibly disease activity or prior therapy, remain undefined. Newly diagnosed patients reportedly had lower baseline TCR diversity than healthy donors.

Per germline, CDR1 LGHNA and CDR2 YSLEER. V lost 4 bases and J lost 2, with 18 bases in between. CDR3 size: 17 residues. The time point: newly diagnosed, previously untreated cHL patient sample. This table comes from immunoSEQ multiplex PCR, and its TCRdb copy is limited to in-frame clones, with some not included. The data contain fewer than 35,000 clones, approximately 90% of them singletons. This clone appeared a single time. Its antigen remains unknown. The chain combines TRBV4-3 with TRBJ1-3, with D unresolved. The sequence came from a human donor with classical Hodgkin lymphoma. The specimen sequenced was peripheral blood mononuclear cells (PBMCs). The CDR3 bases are TGCGCCAGCAGCCCGAGCGCCGGGCTTGATGCTGGAAACACCATATATTTT. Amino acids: CASSPSAGLDAGNTIYF.